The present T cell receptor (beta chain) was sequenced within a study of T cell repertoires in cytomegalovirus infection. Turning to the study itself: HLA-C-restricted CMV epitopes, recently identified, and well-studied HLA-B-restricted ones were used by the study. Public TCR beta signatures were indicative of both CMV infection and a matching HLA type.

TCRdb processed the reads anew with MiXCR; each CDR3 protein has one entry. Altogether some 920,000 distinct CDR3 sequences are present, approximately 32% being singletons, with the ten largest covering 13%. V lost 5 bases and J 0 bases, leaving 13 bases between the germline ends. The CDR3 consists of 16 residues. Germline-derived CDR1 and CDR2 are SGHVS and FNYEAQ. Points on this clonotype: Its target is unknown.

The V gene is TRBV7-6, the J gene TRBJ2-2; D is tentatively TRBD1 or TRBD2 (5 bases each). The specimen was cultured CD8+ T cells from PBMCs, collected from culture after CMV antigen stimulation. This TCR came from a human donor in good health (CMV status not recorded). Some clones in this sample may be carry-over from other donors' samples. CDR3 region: CASSGPGTPNTGELFF. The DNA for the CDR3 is TGTGCCAGCAGCGGGCCCGGGACCCCGAACACCGGGGAGCTGTTTTTT.